Presented here are 6 T cell receptor beta chains from one specimen sequenced in a study of T cells after yellow fever vaccination. TCRdb reprocessed the 5' RACE reads via MiXCR and lists one record per CDR3 protein. The sample gives approximately 31,000 distinct CDR3 sequences, roughly a tenth of which show up once; 9% to 15% is in the top ten. The sample consisted of PBMCs, either bulk or a sorted T-cell subset (CD4+, CD8+, memory, or dextramer-sorted; not recorded which), taken around 14 days after the first yellow fever vaccination. These receptor sequences come from a man between 18 and 29 years old who received the YFV17D yellow fever vaccine.

This clonotype came up many times. This chain uses TRBV5-1 with TRBJ2-2; 8 bases fit TRBD1. The CDR3 totals 15 residues. V was clipped by 4 bases and J by 1 base; unmatched bases: 3. CDR1 and CDR2 from the germline V gene are SGHRS and YFSETQ. CDR3 sequence: CASSPGQGNTGELFF. The CDR3 nucleotides read TGCGCCAGCAGCCCAGGACAGGGGAACACCGGGGAGCTGTTTTTT.

This clonotype has a count of ten or more. The chain recombines TRBV24-1 with TRBJ2-3; the D is unclear. V shed 1 base and J shed 4 bases, with 17 bases lying between them. CDR1 KGHDR and CDR2 SFDVKD come from the germline V gene. The CDR3 totals 17 residues. CDR3 nucleotides: TGTGCCACCAGTGATTTTCCGGAAGGGCCAAGCGCAGATACGCAGTATTTT. Translated: CATSDFPEGPSADTQYF.

At least ten counts were recorded for this clonotype. The rearrangement joins TRBV4-3 to TRBJ2-1; D tentatively fits TRBD1 or TRBD2 (5 bases each). V dropped 5 bases and J dropped 2 bases, with 13 bases sitting between them. CDR3 length: 15 amino acids. Germline V gives CDR1 LGHNA, CDR2 YSLEER. In DNA, the CDR3 is TGCGCCAGCAGCGTCAGGGTGGGGGCCTACAATGAGCAGTTCTTC. Protein: CASSVRVGAYNEQFF.

This clonotype was seen many times. The chain joins TRBV4-3 to TRBJ2-1; the match to TRBD2 covers 11 bases. Germline trimming cut 4 bases from V and 5 bases from J; bases unmatched to any gene: 7. Germline values: CDR1 LGHNA, CDR2 YSLEER. The CDR3 runs to 16 residues. The CDR3: CASSPELAGENNEQFF. The CDR3 DNA follows: TGCGCCAGCAGCCCAGAACTAGCGGGAGAGAACAATGAGCAGTTCTTC.

This clonotype was counted at least ten times. The chain has TRBV12-3 or TRBV12-4 and TRBJ2-2, with D maybe TRBD2 (7 bases). The length of the CDR3 is 15 residues. Trimming took off 4 bases at V and 3 bases at J, with 12 bases between the two ends. The CDR3 spells CASSWGGADTGELFF. The CDR3 coding sequence is TGTGCCAGCAGTTGGGGGGGGGCCGACACCGGGGAGCTGTTTTTT.

This clonotype was seen ten or more times. The chain couples TRBV2 to TRBJ2-6; D unresolved. CDR1 and CDR2 from the germline V gene are SNHLY and FYNNEI. The CDR3 runs to 15 residues. Trimming cost V 2 bases and J 2 bases, with 7 bases left between them. Here the CDR3 DNA reads TGTGCCAGCAGTGAATCGGACGCTGGGGCCAACGTCCTGACTTTC. Translating it yields CASSESDAGANVLTF. The complete variable domain, with remaining parts taken from reference TRBV2 and TRBJ2-6, reads EPEVTQTPSHQVTQMGQEVILRCVPISNHLYFYWYRQILGQKVEFLVSFYNNEISEKSEIFDDQFSVERPDGSNFTLKIRSTKLEDSAMYFCASSESDAGANVLTFGAGSRLTVL.